These 17 T cell receptor beta chains were sequenced from one sample in a study of technical replicates of blood from a few donors. The table came from immunoSEQ multiplex PCR; TCRdb's copy has only in-frame clones and leaves some out. This sample carries around 74,000 clones, 70% to 90% of them seen once, and the ten largest clones take 4.8%. Source material: PBMCs. The receptors here all came from a human donor in good health. Some clones in this sample may be carry-over from other donors' samples.

The chain combines TRBV6-5 with TRBJ2-7; TRBD1 is a possible D gene (5 bases). Per the germline V gene, CDR1 is MNHEY and CDR2 is SVGAGI. This CDR3 comprises 15 residues. Trimming removed 0 bases from V and 4 bases from J, with 13 bases in between. CDR3 nucleotides: TGTGCCAGCAGTTACTCGTTTCAGGGCGTGTACGAGCAGTACTTC. It translates to CASSYSFQGVYEQYF.

The chain is built from TRBV7-9 and TRBJ2-7, with TRBD2 as a possible D gene (5 bases). The V end lost 4 bases, the J end lost 7 bases, and 20 bases lay between the germline ends. The CDR3 has 15 residues. Germline V gives CDR1 SEHNR, CDR2 FQNEAQ (reference sequence). Here the CDR3 DNA reads TGTGCCAGCAGCTCCTTGGCCAGCTTGACGGGGGAGCAGTACTTC. Translated: CASSSLASLTGEQYF.

The chain employs TRBV6-5 and TRBJ2-1; 9 bases fit TRBD2. V gave up 7 bases and J gave up 4 bases; unmatched junction bases: 8. CDR1 is MNHEY and CDR2 is SVGAGI in the germline V gene. This CDR3 is built from 15 residues. CDR3 nucleotides: TGTGCCAGCAACCCTACTACTAGCGGGTACAATGAGCAGTTCTTC. Translation: CASNPTTSGYNEQFF.

The chain employs TRBV6-6 and TRBJ1-4; no clear D gene. Per germline, CDR1 MNHNY and CDR2 SVGAGI (reference sequence). The CDR3 consists of 15 residues. Trimming shortened V by 5 bases and J by 7 bases, and 17 bases separated the two germline ends. CDR3 DNA: TGTGCCAGCAGTCGACTCCGGGTGGTCGGTGAAAAACTGTTTTTT. The encoded protein is CASSRLRVVGEKLFF.

The chain uses TRBV19 and TRBJ1-1; tentative D call: TRBD1 (6 bases). The CDR3 spans 11 residues. Germline CDR1 reads LNHDA; CDR2 reads SQIVND (reference sequence). Trimming cost V 7 bases and J 4 bases, with 7 bases left between them. The DNA of the CDR3 is TGTGCCAGTATGGGGGCCACTGAAGCTTTCTTT. Translated, it gives CASMGATEAFF. The full variable domain, its missing parts supplied by reference TRBV19 and TRBJ1-1, is DGGITQSPKYLFRKEGQNVTLSCEQNLNHDAMYWYRQDPGQGLRLIYYSQIVNDFQKGDIAEGYSVSREKKESFPLTVTSAQKNPTAFYLCASMGATEAFFGQGTRLTVV.

This chain links TRBV9 with TRBJ2-3; possibly TRBD2 for D (7 bases). Germline assignment: CDR1 SGDLS and CDR2 YYNGEE. V was trimmed by 0 bases and J by 1 base, leaving 12 bases between them. The CDR3 is 16 amino acids. CDR3 coding DNA: TGTGCCAGCAGCGTAGCAGCGGGACAAGGCACAGATACGCAGTATTTT. Translating it yields CASSVAAGQGTDTQYF. The full variable domain, its missing parts supplied by reference TRBV9 and TRBJ2-3, is DSGVTQTPKHLITATGQRVTLRCSPRSGDLSVYWYQQSLDQGLQFLIQYYNGEERAKGNILERFSAQQFPDLHSELNLSSLELGDSALYFCASSVAAGQGTDTQYFGPGTRLTVL.

This chain links TRBV10-3 with TRBJ2-5; 10 bases agree with TRBD2. V lost 0 bases to trimming and J lost 5 bases; unmatched junction nucleotides: 12. CDR1 ENHRY and CDR2 SYGVKD come from the germline V gene. This CDR3 has 18 residues. CDR3 bases: TGTGCCATCAGTGAGTCGAATCGAGCGGGGGGGCCTACGGAGACCCAGTACTTC. This translates into CAISESNRAGGPTETQYF.

For the CDR3, the DNA is TGTGCCAGCAGTCCCCTCTGGCAGGTGAACCTCAACACTGAAGCTTTCTTT. Protein: CASSPLWQVNLNTEAFF. V and J are TRBV2 and TRBJ1-1; D is undetermined. This CDR3 is built from 17 residues. The germline V gene has CDR1 SNHLY and CDR2 FYNNEI. Trimming stripped 5 bases from V and 2 bases from J, with 21 bases between. Using reference TRBV2 and TRBJ1-1 for the parts outside the CDR3, the full variable domain is EPEVTQTPSHQVTQMGQEVILRCVPISNHLYFYWYRQILGQKVEFLVSFYNNEISEKSEIFDDQFSVERPDGSNFTLKIRSTKLEDSAMYFCASSPLWQVNLNTEAFFGQGTRLTVV.

The chain's CDR3 is CASQPSGGDPNTGELFF. The CDR3 region has the DNA TGCGCCAGCCAACCGAGCGGGGGGGACCCGAACACCGGGGAGCTGTTTTTT. This chain links TRBV4-3 with TRBJ2-2; TRBD2 aligns across 10 bases. Per germline, CDR1 LGHNA and CDR2 YSLEER. This CDR3 region has 17 residues. J was trimmed by 0 bases and V by 8 bases; bases with no gene match: 9.

This sequence joins TRBV29-1 and TRBJ2-3; 7 nucleotides line up with TRBD2. The CDR3 is made up of 13 amino acids. The germline CDR1 and CDR2 sequences are SQVTM and ANQGSEA. The CDR3 reads CSVLADSTDTQYF. The CDR3 DNA follows: TGCAGTGTCCTAGCGGATTCCACAGATACGCAGTATTTT.

A single count supports this clone. The chain is built from TRBV11-2 and TRBJ2-1; TRBD1 matches 7 bases. The CDR3 is 13 amino acids. From germline, CDR1 is SGHAT and CDR2 FQNNGV. With 3 bases clipped from V and 9 bases from J, the junction kept 5 bases outside the gene matches. CDR3 loop: CASSFETGAEQFF. The CDR3 DNA is TGTGCCAGCAGCTTCGAAACAGGGGCTGAGCAGTTCTTC.

The rearrangement joins TRBV7-9 to TRBJ1-1; 7 bases match TRBD1. The junction had 9 bases not matched to a gene; V was cut back by 5 bases and J by 0 bases. CDR1 is SEHNR and CDR2 is FQNEAQ in the germline V gene (reference sequence). This CDR3 contains 16 residues. CDR3 nucleotide sequence: TGTGCCAGCAGCACCCGACAGGGATCGATGAACACTGAAGCTTTCTTT. Protein product: CASSTRQGSMNTEAFF.

V usage is TRBV29-1 and J usage is TRBJ2-2; 8 nucleotides line up with TRBD1. The germline gives CDR1 SQVTM, CDR2 ANQGSEA. The CDR3 covers 12 residues. The J segment lost 7 bases and the V segment lost 7 bases, leaving 5 bases of the junction unmatched. Written as DNA, the CDR3 is TGCAGCGCCCGACAGGGGATCGGGGAGCTGTTTTTT. Protein product: CSARQGIGELFF.

This chain joins TRBV10-3 and TRBJ2-2; TRBD1 aligns across 7 bases. The V gene's germline CDR1 is ENHRY and CDR2 SYGVKD. The CDR3 covers 13 residues. With 8 bases clipped from V and 3 bases from J, the junction kept 3 bases outside the gene matches. Here the CDR3 DNA reads TGTGCCATCGCAACAGGGGACACCGGGGAGCTGTTTTTT. Translating it yields CAIATGDTGELFF.

This clone was detected a few times. The chain combines TRBV6-4 with TRBJ2-1, with D perhaps TRBD2 (6 bases). Trimming left V 0 bases short and J 4 bases short, with 10 bases between. The CDR3 contains 15 residues. From germline, CDR1 is MRHNA and CDR2 SNTAGT. The CDR3 reads CASSDSVAGYNEQFF. CDR3 nucleotide sequence: TGTGCCAGCAGTGACTCGGTTGCGGGGTACAATGAGCAGTTCTTC.

This clone came up once. The V and J genes are TRBV11-2 and TRBJ1-3; tentative D call: TRBD1 (5 bases). Trimming took 3 bases from V and 1 from J, leaving 13 bases between them. There are 16 residues in the CDR3. The germline CDR1 and CDR2 sequences are SGHAT and FQNNGV. Written as DNA, the CDR3 is TGTGCCAGCAGCTTCCCGTTCAGGGATTCTGGAAACACCATATATTTT. Amino acid sequence: CASSFPFRDSGNTIYF.

This chain connects TRBV5-6 to TRBJ1-2, with D tentatively TRBD1 (6 bases). This CDR3 region has 15 residues. Germline CDR1 SGHDT, CDR2 YYEEEE. With 0 bases removed from V and 5 bases from J, the gap between germline ends came to 14 bases. This chain's CDR3 is CASSLEGLRGYGYTF. The DNA of the CDR3 is TGTGCCAGCAGCTTGGAAGGCCTGAGGGGGTATGGCTACACCTTC.